This T cell receptor beta chain was found in a study of OX40 agonist ivuxolimab in advanced cancers. Study background: The study gave patients intravenous ivuxolimab at 0.01 to 10 mg/kg every 2 weeks. The diagnoses of dose-escalation patients were hepatocellular carcinoma, melanoma, renal cell or head and neck cancer. Patients achieving partial responses numbered three: one hepatocellular carcinoma case and two cutaneous melanoma cases. Study-level points and caveats: Near-lowest levels of clonal expansion characterized partial responders at 0.1-3.0 mg/kg.

Regarding this clone: Its antigen is unidentified.

Here immunoSEQ multiplex PCR was the method, and the copy in TCRdb shows in-frame clones only, minus some. Altogether approximately 90,000 clones are present, about 85% being singletons, with the ten largest covering 3% to 4.5%. Germline trimming cut 7 bases from V and 8 bases from J; bases unmatched to any gene: 5. Per germline, CDR1 PRHDT and CDR2 FYEKMQ (reference sequence). This CDR3 is 14 amino acids long. V gene TRBV13 combines with J gene TRBJ2-2; TRBD2 matches 12 bases. The sequencing here drew on CD4+ or CD8+ T cells sorted from blood, taken in a trial of the OX40 agonist ivuxolimab. The clonotype was recovered from an adult with an advanced solid tumor such as melanoma, head and neck, liver or kidney cancer. CDR3 loop: CASKLAGGDGELFF. In nucleotides, the CDR3 is TGTGCCAGCAAACTAGCGGGAGGAGATGGGGAGCTGTTTTTT.